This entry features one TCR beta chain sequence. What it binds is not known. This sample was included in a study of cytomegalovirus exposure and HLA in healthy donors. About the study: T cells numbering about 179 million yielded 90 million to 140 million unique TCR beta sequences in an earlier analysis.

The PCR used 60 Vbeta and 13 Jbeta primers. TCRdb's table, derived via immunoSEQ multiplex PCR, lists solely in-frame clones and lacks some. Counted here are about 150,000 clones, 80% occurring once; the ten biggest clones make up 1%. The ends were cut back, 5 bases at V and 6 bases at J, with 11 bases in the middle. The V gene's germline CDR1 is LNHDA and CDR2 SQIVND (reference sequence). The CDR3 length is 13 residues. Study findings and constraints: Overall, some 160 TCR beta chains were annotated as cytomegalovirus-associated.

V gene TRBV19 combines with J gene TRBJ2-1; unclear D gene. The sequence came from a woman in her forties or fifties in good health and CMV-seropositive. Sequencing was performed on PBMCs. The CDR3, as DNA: TGTGCCAGTAGTCAGGCAGGCCCCAATGAGCAGTTCTTC. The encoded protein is CASSQAGPNEQFF.